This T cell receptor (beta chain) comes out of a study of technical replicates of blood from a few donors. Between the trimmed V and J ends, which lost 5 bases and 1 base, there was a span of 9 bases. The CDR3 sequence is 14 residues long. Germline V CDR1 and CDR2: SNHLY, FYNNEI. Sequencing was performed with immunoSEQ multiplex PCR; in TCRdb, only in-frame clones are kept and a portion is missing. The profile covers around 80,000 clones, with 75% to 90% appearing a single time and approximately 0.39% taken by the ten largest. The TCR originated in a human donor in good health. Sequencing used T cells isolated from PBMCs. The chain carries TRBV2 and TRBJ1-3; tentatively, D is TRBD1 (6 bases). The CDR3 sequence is CASSYDRSGNTIYF. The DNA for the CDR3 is TGTGCCAGCAGTTACGACAGGTCTGGAAACACCATATATTTT.